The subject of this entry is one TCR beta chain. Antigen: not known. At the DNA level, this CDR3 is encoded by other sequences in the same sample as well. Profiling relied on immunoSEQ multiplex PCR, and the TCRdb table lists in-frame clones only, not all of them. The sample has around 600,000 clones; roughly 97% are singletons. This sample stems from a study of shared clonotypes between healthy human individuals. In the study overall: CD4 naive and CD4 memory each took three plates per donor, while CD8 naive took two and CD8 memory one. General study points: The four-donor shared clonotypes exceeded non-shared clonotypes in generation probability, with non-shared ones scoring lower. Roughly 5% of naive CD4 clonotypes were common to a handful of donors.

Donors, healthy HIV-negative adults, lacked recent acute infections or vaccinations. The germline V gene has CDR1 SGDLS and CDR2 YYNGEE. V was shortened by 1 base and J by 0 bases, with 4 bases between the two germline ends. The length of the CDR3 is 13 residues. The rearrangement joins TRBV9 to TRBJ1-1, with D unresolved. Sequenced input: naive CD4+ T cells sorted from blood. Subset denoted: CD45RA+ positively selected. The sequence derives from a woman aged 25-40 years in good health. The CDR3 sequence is CASSVRVNTEAFF. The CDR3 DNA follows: TGTGCCAGCAGCGTAAGGGTGAACACTGAAGCTTTCTTT.